These 30 T cell receptor beta chains originate from one sample sequenced in a study of T cell changes during pregnancy in multiple sclerosis. Produced via immunoSEQ multiplex PCR; TCRdb's table is partial and in-frame only. This table has around 110,000 clones, roughly nine tenths appearing once. The sample consisted of peripheral blood, taken before pregnancy. The receptors shown here come from a female donor with multiple sclerosis, enrolled in a pregnancy study.

The chain carries TRBV7-9 and TRBJ1-2; 7 positions agree with TRBD1. The germline gives CDR1 SEHNR, CDR2 FQNEAQ (reference sequence). With V trimmed by 1 base and J by 4 bases, 6 bases remained unmatched. The CDR3 length is 15 residues. For the CDR3, the DNA is TGTGCCAGCAGCTTAGATCGACAGGGCGTCTATGGCTACACCTTC. It encodes CASSLDRQGVYGYTF.

The chain employs TRBV7-3 and TRBJ1-1; the D gene is possibly TRBD1 (5 bases). The V gene's germline CDR1 is SGHTA and CDR2 FQGTGA. There are 14 residues in the CDR3. Between the trimmed V and J ends, which lost 2 bases and 1 base, there was a span of 8 bases. The CDR3, as DNA: TGTGCCAGCAGCTTAGGGGGGACGAACACTGAAGCTTTCTTT. Amino acids: CASSLGGTNTEAFF.

V gene TRBV30 combines with J gene TRBJ2-6; 10 positions match TRBD2. Germline assignment: CDR1 GTSNPN and CDR2 SVGIG (reference sequence). The CDR3 consists of 17 residues. After removal of 3 bases from V and 3 bases from J, the junction contained 8 bases not matched to a gene. In DNA, the CDR3 is TGTGCCTGGAGGGGGCTAGCGGGAGTCCGTGGGGCCAACGTCCTGACTTTC. Its protein is CAWRGLAGVRGANVLTF.

The genes are TRBV7-9 and TRBJ2-1, with 10 bases fitting TRBD2. The ends lost 5 bases at V and 8 bases at J; junction bases unmatched: 12. CDR1 is SEHNR, CDR2 FQNEAQ, per germline (reference sequence). The CDR3 covers 16 residues. CDR3 loop: CASSPAALAGVHEQFF. CDR3 DNA sequence: TGTGCCAGCAGCCCCGCCGCCCTAGCGGGAGTCCATGAGCAGTTCTTC.

The chain couples TRBV2 to TRBJ2-5; the D gene is possibly TRBD1 (6 bases). V was pared by 5 bases and J by 10 bases, with 23 bases between. The CDR3 contains 15 residues. Germline V gene data show CDR1 as SNHLY and CDR2 as FYNNEI. The CDR3 region is CASSQDSASMGSQYF. Written as DNA, the CDR3 is TGTGCCAGCAGTCAGGACAGCGCTTCCATGGGAAGCCAGTACTTC.

This chain links TRBV9 with TRBJ1-1; no clear D gene. The germline gives CDR1 SGDLS, CDR2 YYNGEE. V gave up 4 bases and J gave up 1 base, with 14 bases separating them. The CDR3 sequence is 15 residues long. This CDR3 is CASSFEAVPNTEAFF. The CDR3 coding sequence is TGTGCCAGCAGCTTCGAGGCGGTTCCGAACACTGAAGCTTTCTTT. Full variable domain (outside the CDR3, taken from reference TRBV9 and TRBJ1-1): DSGVTQTPKHLITATGQRVTLRCSPRSGDLSVYWYQQSLDQGLQFLIQYYNGEERAKGNILERFSAQQFPDLHSELNLSSLELGDSALYFCASSFEAVPNTEAFFGQGTRLTVV.

This chain uses TRBV9 with TRBJ2-5; 7 positions match TRBD2. This CDR3 comprises 15 residues. V gave up 3 bases and J gave up 5 bases; unmatched junction bases: 10. Germline CDR1 is SGDLS and CDR2 is YYNGEE. CDR3 region: CASSAGGGVSETQYF. CDR3 DNA: TGTGCCAGCAGCGCGGGAGGTGGTGTCAGCGAGACCCAGTACTTC.

The chain has TRBV14 and TRBJ1-2, with D uncertain. The CDR3 has 12 residues. The germline V and J ends were trimmed by 0 bases and 7 bases, with 6 bases remaining between them. Germline V gives CDR1 SGHDN, CDR2 FVKESK. The CDR3 loop reads CASSQDPGGYTF. CDR3 DNA: TGTGCCAGCAGCCAAGATCCCGGTGGCTACACCTTC. Combining the CDR3 with reference TRBV14 and TRBJ1-2 gives the whole variable domain EAGVTQFPSHSVIEKGQTVTLRCDPISGHDNLYWYRRVMGKEIKFLLHFVKESKQDESGMPNNRFLAERTGGTYSTLKVQPAELEDSGVYFCASSQDPGGYTFGSGTRLTVV.

This chain links TRBV7-2 with TRBJ1-1; D not resolved. CDR1 and CDR2 from the germline V gene are SGHTA and FQGNSA. The CDR3 has 16 residues. The ends were cut back, 4 bases at V and 4 bases at J, with 19 bases in the middle. For the CDR3, the DNA is TGTGCCAGCAGCTCCGGGAACCGAAAACGGGGCACTGAAGCTTTCTTT. It codes for CASSSGNRKRGTEAFF. The whole variable domain, filled in from reference TRBV7-2 and TRBJ1-1, reads GAGVSQSPSNKVTEKGKDVELRCDPISGHTALYWYRQSLGQGLEFLIYFQGNSAPDKSGLPSDRFSAERTGGSVSTLTIQRTQQEDSAVYLCASSSGNRKRGTEAFFGQGTRLTVV.

The rearrangement uses TRBV6-1 and TRBJ1-2; weak D call: TRBD1 (6 bases). From germline, CDR1 is MNHNS and CDR2 SASEGT. This CDR3 is 13 amino acids long. Trimming left V 1 base short and J 8 bases short, with 11 bases between. For the CDR3, the DNA is TGTGCCAGCAGTGAAGGTCAGGGGAACGGCTACACCTTC. It yields the protein CASSEGQGNGYTF.

The V call is TRBV6-5, the J call TRBJ1-1; D call uncertain. This CDR3 spans 14 amino acids. V lost 5 bases and J lost 5, with 15 bases in between. Looked up from germline, CDR1 is MNHEY and CDR2 is SVGAGI. CDR3 protein: CASSPPGVRTEAFF. The CDR3 DNA reads as TGTGCCAGCAGTCCCCCCGGTGTGAGGACTGAAGCTTTCTTT.

This chain connects TRBV6-1 to TRBJ2-3; tentatively, D is TRBD2 (5 bases). The V gene's germline CDR1 is MNHNS and CDR2 SASEGT. Between the trimmed V and J ends, which lost 3 bases and 6 bases, there was a span of 10 bases. CDR3 size: 13 residues. CDR3 in DNA: TGTGCCAGCAGTGAGCGGGCCGGGGATACGCAGTATTTT. Protein: CASSERAGDTQYF.

Here the CDR3 DNA reads TGTGCCAGCACCCTATCCCCGGGACAGGGGTTTAGCTCCTACAATGAGCAGTTCTTC. This codes for CASTLSPGQGFSSYNEQFF. The chain joins TRBV27 to TRBJ2-1, with 10 bases fitting TRBD1. V shed 7 bases and J 0 bases; nucleotides not matched to a gene: 15. The CDR3 is made up of 19 amino acids. Per the germline V gene, CDR1 is MNHEY and CDR2 is SMNVEV (reference sequence).

V usage is TRBV7-9 and J usage is TRBJ2-1; D gene unclear. Trimming took off 2 bases at V and 7 bases at J, with 15 bases between the two ends. There are 15 residues in the CDR3. The V gene's germline CDR1 is SEHNR and CDR2 FQNEAQ (reference sequence). This CDR3 reads CASSLHSGSGNEQFF. CDR3 sequence (DNA): TGTGCCAGCAGCTTACATTCGGGTAGTGGAAATGAGCAGTTCTTC.

This clone was seen once. The genes are TRBV4-1 and TRBJ1-2; no clear D gene. V lost 1 base to trimming and J lost 1 base, with 4 bases between them. CDR3 length equals 13 residues. Germline CDR1 and CDR2: MGHRA and YSYEKL. As DNA, the CDR3 is TGCGCCAGCAGCCAAGTCATTAACTATGGCTACACCTTC. Translating it yields CASSQVINYGYTF.

Concerning this clone: Sequence at one end of the junction differs from germline and may be a read error. The rearrangement links TRBV7-2 to TRBJ2-7, with a weak D call TRBD2 (5 bases). Germline V gives CDR1 SGHTA, CDR2 FQGNSA. CDR3 size: 15 residues. The CDR3 DNA is TGTGCCAGCAGCGTAGCACGGGGTAGCTCCTACGAGCAGTACTTC. It specifies CASSVARGSSYEQYF.

This chain joins TRBV29-1 and TRBJ2-2; 7 positions match TRBD2. There are 13 residues in the CDR3. Trimming at V came to 7 bases and at J to 0 bases, leaving 2 bases not matched to a gene. Germline V gives CDR1 SQVTM, CDR2 ANQGSEA. The CDR3 nucleotides read TGCAGCGGGCGGGAGCCGAACACCGGGGAGCTGTTTTTT. This sequence encodes CSGREPNTGELFF.

This rearrangement joins TRBV19 to TRBJ1-6, with 8 nucleotides matching TRBD1. Germline loops: CDR1 LNHDA, CDR2 SQIVND (reference sequence). V was clipped by 2 bases and J by 6 bases; unmatched bases: 0. This CDR3 has 14 residues. The CDR3 here is CASSIQGANSPLHF. The CDR3 coding sequence is TGTGCCAGTAGTATACAGGGGGCTAATTCACCCCTCCACTTT.

This clone came up once. The chain carries TRBV28 and TRBJ2-7, with a possible D match to TRBD1 (5 bases). Germline V CDR1 and CDR2: MDHEN, SYDVKM. This CDR3 is built from 15 residues. Deletions cut 7 bases from V and 1 base from J, with 17 bases between. DNA for the CDR3: TGTGCCAGCAACCCTCCCGGCAAGGGGTCCTACGAGCAGTACTTC. Its protein is CASNPPGKGSYEQYF.

The rearrangement joins TRBV30 to TRBJ2-5; a weak D match, TRBD2 (5 bases). The CDR3 length is 13 residues. Trimming took off 1 base at V and 2 bases at J, with 8 bases between the two ends. The V gene's germline CDR1 is GTSNPN and CDR2 SVGIG (reference sequence). CDR3 sequence reads: CAWSGSGQETQYF. Written as DNA, the CDR3 is TGTGCCTGGAGTGGGAGCGGACAAGAGACCCAGTACTTC.

This clone was picked up a small number of times. The chain combines TRBV14 with TRBJ1-4; 9 bases are shared with TRBD1. The CDR3 is made up of 13 amino acids. Germline V lookup: CDR1 SGHDN, CDR2 FVKESK. The ends lost 7 bases at V and 8 bases at J; junction bases unmatched: 5. The chain's CDR3 is CASNRGLREKLFF. The CDR3 nucleotides are TGTGCCAGCAACAGGGGGCTAAGGGAAAAACTGTTTTTT.

The chain employs TRBV6-5 and TRBJ1-5, with TRBD1 matching 9 bases. The germline V gene has CDR1 MNHEY and CDR2 SVGAGI. The V and J ends lost 2 bases and 9 bases, in that order; junction bases with no gene match: 5. The CDR3 loop spans 14 amino acids. The CDR3 nucleotides are TGTGCCAGCAGTTACGGACAGGGGATTCCGCCCCAGCATTTT. Protein sequence: CASSYGQGIPPQHF.

The CDR3 nucleotides are TGTGCCAGCAGCTCAATAATCGGCGGAGAGCAGTACTTC. Protein product: CASSSIIGGEQYF. V and J are TRBV7-3 and TRBJ2-7; D unclear. Germline V gives CDR1 SGHTA, CDR2 FQGTGA. Trimming took off 4 bases at V and 7 bases at J, with 14 bases between the two ends. CDR3 size: 13 residues.

This chain uses TRBV7-8 with TRBJ1-1; D is possibly TRBD1 (5 bases). Germline CDR1 reads SGHVS; CDR2 reads FQNEAQ. The length of the CDR3 is 14 residues. Trimming took 5 bases from V and 1 from J, leaving 11 bases between them. DNA of the CDR3: TGTGCCAGCAGCCGACAGAGAACGAACACTGAAGCTTTCTTT. As protein: CASSRQRTNTEAFF.

This chain joins TRBV29-1 and TRBJ2-5, with 10 bases identical to TRBD2. The CDR3 sequence is 13 residues long. The V gene's germline CDR1 is SQVTM and CDR2 ANQGSEA. The trim removed 6 bases at V and 5 bases at J, leaving 6 bases unmatched. The CDR3 spells CSVSSGRWETQYF. CDR3 sequence (DNA): TGCAGCGTATCTAGCGGGAGATGGGAGACCCAGTACTTC.

The V call is TRBV11-2, the J call TRBJ2-5; 8 bases align to TRBD2. The V and J ends lost 7 bases and 1 base, in that order; junction bases with no gene match: 5. Germline V lookup: CDR1 SGHAT, CDR2 FQNNGV. The CDR3 length is 14 residues. The CDR3 spells CASKLSGAQETQYF. CDR3 bases: TGTGCCAGCAAACTTAGCGGGGCCCAAGAGACCCAGTACTTC.

This rearrangement joins TRBV18 to TRBJ2-3, with a possible D match to TRBD2 (5 bases). The CDR3 sequence is 14 residues long. Germline V gene sequence: CDR1 KGHSH, CDR2 LQKENI. V lost 3 bases, J lost 6 bases, and 13 bases lay in between. The CDR3 nucleotides are TGTGCCAGCTCACCTAACGGAGGATCCGATACGCAGTATTTT. It translates to CASSPNGGSDTQYF.

The rearrangement links TRBV6-5 to TRBJ1-6; 7 positions match TRBD1. The V segment lost 2 bases and the J segment 8 bases; nucleotides outside the gene matches: 3. The CDR3 consists of 14 residues. From germline, CDR1 is MNHEY and CDR2 SVGAGI. CDR3 sequence: CASSYVTGDSPLHF. DNA for the CDR3: TGTGCCAGCAGTTACGTAACAGGGGATTCACCCCTCCACTTT.

CDR3 DNA sequence: TGTGCCAGCAGTCCACAGGGAAGAGAAGCTTTCTTT. Translation: CASSPQGREAFF. The chain has TRBV6-6 and TRBJ1-1; TRBD1 might be the D (6 bases). Per germline, CDR1 MNHNY and CDR2 SVGAGI (reference sequence). The ends were cut back, 5 bases at V and 8 bases at J, with 12 bases in the middle. The CDR3 has 12 amino acids.

The rearrangement links TRBV27 to TRBJ2-1; no definite D call. There are 12 residues in the CDR3. The germline CDR1 and CDR2 sequences are MNHEY and SMNVEV (reference sequence). V lost 2 bases, J lost 9 bases, and 8 bases lay in between. CDR3: CASSLGGGEQFF. CDR3 DNA: TGTGCCAGCAGTTTAGGTGGCGGTGAGCAGTTCTTC.